This T cell receptor (beta chain) came from a study of patients and donors after allogeneic stem cell transplantation. This clonotype was counted only a few times. TCRdb passed the RT-PCR reads through MiXCR, listing each CDR3 protein once. The sample includes some 150,000 distinct CDR3 sequences, over 30% of them seen just once. CDR1 and CDR2 (germline): ENHRY, SYGVKD. The CDR3 is 13 amino acids. Trimming shortened V by 3 bases and J by 11 bases, and 14 bases separated the two germline ends. V and J are TRBV10-3 and TRBJ1-5, with D tentatively TRBD1 (5 bases). Material for sequencing was blood, either unsorted or a sorted T cell fraction (not recorded which). The clonotype comes from a human donor who was either an allogeneic HSCT recipient or a stem cell or donor lymphocyte infusion donor (not recorded which). It is not recorded whose cells these are; they may come from a transplant donor. CDR3 in DNA: TGTGCCATCAGTGAATTGGACACACTAACCCAGCATTTT. Its translation is CAISELDTLTQHF.